The rows below give T cell receptor beta chains drawn from one sample of a study of cytomegalovirus exposure and HLA in healthy donors. Assay used: immunoSEQ multiplex PCR; TCRdb lists only in-frame clones, some missing. The table counts roughly 57,000 clones; roughly an eighth lies in the top ten. The sample was PBMCs. These receptors were collected from a man aged 18 to 29 in good health and CMV-seropositive. CDR3s include the opening cysteine and the closing phenylalanine or tryptophan. Each record gives: D gene, V gene, J gene, CDR3 protein, CDR3 DNA. A D gene is named only where the DNA matches it firmly.

d_gene: TRBD2
v_gene: TRBV13
j_gene: TRBJ2-5
CDR3aa: CASSPLAGRQETQYF
CDR3nt: TGTGCCAGCAGCCCCTTAGCGGGGAGGCAAGAGACCCAGTACTTC

d_gene: -
v_gene: TRBV7-3
j_gene: TRBJ1-5
CDR3aa: CASSQGMDQPQHF
CDR3nt: TGTGCCAGCAGTCAGGGGATGGACCAGCCCCAGCATTTT

d_gene: -
v_gene: TRBV2
j_gene: TRBJ1-1
CDR3aa: CASSIEAFF
CDR3nt: TGTGCCAGTTCTATTGAAGCTTTCTTT

d_gene: -
v_gene: TRBV9
j_gene: TRBJ1-5
CDR3aa: CASSPGDGQGPQHF
CDR3nt: TGTGCCAGCAGCCCGGGGGACGGTCAGGGACCCCAGCATTTT

d_gene: -
v_gene: TRBV19
j_gene: TRBJ2-1
CDR3aa: CASSMSLNNEQFF
CDR3nt: TGTGCCAGTAGTATGTCGCTAAACAATGAGCAGTTCTTC

d_gene: -
v_gene: TRBV2
j_gene: TRBJ2-5
CDR3aa: CASSADRYQETQYF
CDR3nt: TGTGCCAGCAGTGCAGACAGGTACCAAGAGACCCAGTACTTC

d_gene: TRBD1
v_gene: TRBV7-8
j_gene: TRBJ1-1
CDR3aa: CASTVPGQGRNTEAFF
CDR3nt: TGTGCCAGCACTGTCCCGGGACAGGGACGAAACACTGAAGCTTTCTTT

d_gene: TRBD1
v_gene: TRBV5-1
j_gene: TRBJ2-3
CDR3aa: CASSLESGQGLADTQYF
CDR3nt: TGCGCCAGCAGCTTGGAAAGTGGACAGGGTCTTGCAGATACGCAGTATTTT

d_gene: -
v_gene: TRBV1
j_gene: TRBJ2-7
CDR3aa: CTSSHRTGTSGSGVRDKYEQYF
CDR3nt: TGCACCAGCAGCCACCGTACCGGGACTAGCGGGAGCGGGGTGCGGGATAAGTACGAGCAGTACTTC

d_gene: -
v_gene: TRBV30
j_gene: TRBJ2-7
CDR3aa: CASKTSTGAGEQYF
CDR3nt: TGTGCCTCTAAAACTAGCACGGGAGCAGGCGAGCAGTACTTC

d_gene: -
v_gene: TRBV25-1
j_gene: TRBJ1-1
CDR3aa: CASSSHGGQGHTEAFF
CDR3nt: TGTGCCAGCAGCTCCCATGGGGGCCAAGGGCACACTGAAGCTTTCTTT

d_gene: -
v_gene: TRBV29-1
j_gene: TRBJ1-1
CDR3aa: CSVPVNTEAFF
CDR3nt: TGCAGCGTACCGGTGAACACTGAAGCTTTCTTT

d_gene: -
v_gene: TRBV12-5
j_gene: TRBJ1-5
CDR3aa: CASGSGGGSFTPQHF
CDR3nt: TGTGCTAGTGGTTCCGGAGGAGGCAGTTTTACGCCCCAGCATTTT

d_gene: TRBD2
v_gene: TRBV13
j_gene: TRBJ2-1
CDR3aa: CASSFRGLEYNEQFF
CDR3nt: TGTGCCAGCAGCTTTAGGGGACTAGAGTACAATGAGCAGTTCTTC

d_gene: TRBD2
v_gene: TRBV18
j_gene: TRBJ2-1
CDR3aa: CAGLRDGRAGEQFF
CDR3nt: TGTGCCGGCCTACGGGACGGGAGGGCCGGTGAGCAGTTCTTC

d_gene: TRBD2
v_gene: TRBV19
j_gene: TRBJ2-7
CDR3aa: CASSIVGGVTANEQYF
CDR3nt: TGTGCCAGTAGTATCGTCGGGGGGGTAACAGCCAACGAGCAGTACTTC

d_gene: -
v_gene: TRBV10-3
j_gene: TRBJ2-1
CDR3aa: CAISESSGSYNEQFF
CDR3nt: TGTGCCATCAGTGAGTCTAGCGGATCATACAATGAGCAGTTCTTC

d_gene: -
v_gene: TRBV28
j_gene: TRBJ2-3
CDR3aa: CASSLEDGSGSSTDTQYF
CDR3nt: TGTGCCAGCAGTTTGGAGGACGGCTCCGGCTCTAGCACAGATACGCAGTATTTT

d_gene: TRBD1
v_gene: TRBV19
j_gene: TRBJ1-3
CDR3aa: CASSIDAGTGAGNTIYF
CDR3nt: TGTGCCAGTAGTATTGATGCGGGGACAGGGGCTGGAAACACCATATATTTT

d_gene: TRBD2
v_gene: TRBV10-3
j_gene: TRBJ2-1
CDR3aa: CAISEGGGRSYNEQFF
CDR3nt: TGTGCCATCAGTGAGGGAGGCGGGAGGTCCTACAATGAGCAGTTCTTC

d_gene: -
v_gene: TRBV5-6
j_gene: TRBJ2-7
CDR3aa: CASTATGGRVYEQYF
CDR3nt: TGTGCCAGCACCGCGACGGGGGGCAGGGTCTACGAGCAGTACTTC

d_gene: TRBD1
v_gene: TRBV5-6
j_gene: TRBJ2-5
CDR3aa: CASSLETGVGTQYF
CDR3nt: TGTGCCAGCAGCTTGGAGACAGGGGTGGGGACCCAGTACTTC

d_gene: TRBD1
v_gene: TRBV7-3
j_gene: TRBJ1-5
CDR3aa: CASRGDRGNQPQHF
CDR3nt: TGTGCCAGCAGGGGGGACAGGGGAAATCAGCCCCAGCATTTT

d_gene: -
v_gene: TRBV29-1
j_gene: TRBJ2-7
CDR3aa: CSGQNSYEQYF
CDR3nt: TGCAGCGGACAGAACTCCTACGAGCAGTACTTC

d_gene: -
v_gene: TRBV27
j_gene: TRBJ2-7
CDR3aa: CASSLSIRGRGSYEQYF
CDR3nt: TGTGCCAGCAGTTTATCGATAAGGGGCAGGGGATCCTACGAGCAGTACTTC

d_gene: TRBD1
v_gene: TRBV9
j_gene: TRBJ1-4
CDR3aa: CASSVQGDIWGEKLFF
CDR3nt: TGTGCCAGCAGCGTACAGGGGGATATTTGGGGAGAAAAACTGTTTTTT

d_gene: -
v_gene: TRBV2
j_gene: TRBJ1-5
CDR3aa: CASSGLGSNQPQHF
CDR3nt: TGTGCCAGCAGCGGACTGGGAAGCAATCAGCCCCAGCATTTT

d_gene: -
v_gene: TRBV6-7
j_gene: TRBJ1-5
CDR3aa: CASMTANQPQHF
CDR3nt: TGTGCCAGCATGACAGCTAATCAGCCCCAGCATTTT

d_gene: TRBD2
v_gene: TRBV2
j_gene: TRBJ2-7
CDR3aa: CASNLAGHSYEQYF
CDR3nt: TGTGCCAGCAATCTAGCGGGGCACTCCTACGAGCAGTACTTC

d_gene: TRBD2
v_gene: TRBV4-1
j_gene: TRBJ2-7
CDR3aa: CASSQSYEPGLAGYEQYF
CDR3nt: TGCGCCAGCAGCCAAAGTTACGAACCGGGACTAGCGGGATACGAGCAGTACTTC

d_gene: -
v_gene: TRBV10-3
j_gene: TRBJ1-4
CDR3aa: CASSLTASTNEKLFF
CDR3nt: TGTGCCAGCAGCCTAACAGCCTCAACTAATGAAAAACTGTTTTTT

d_gene: TRBD1
v_gene: TRBV11-1
j_gene: TRBJ2-7
CDR3aa: CASSLNYSPTGDEQYF
CDR3nt: TGTGCCAGCAGCTTGAATTACTCTCCTACAGGGGACGAGCAGTACTTC

d_gene: TRBD2
v_gene: TRBV6-1
j_gene: TRBJ2-3
CDR3aa: CASSDRTSGNTDTQYF
CDR3nt: TGTGCCAGCAGTGACCGGACTAGCGGGAACACAGATACGCAGTATTTT

d_gene: TRBD2
v_gene: TRBV7-9
j_gene: TRBJ2-1
CDR3aa: CASSFRTSGSGEQFF
CDR3nt: TGTGCCAGCAGCTTCCGGACTAGCGGGAGTGGTGAGCAGTTCTTC

d_gene: TRBD2
v_gene: TRBV7-2
j_gene: TRBJ2-7
CDR3aa: CASSLGLAGGPRRYEQYF
CDR3nt: TGTGCCAGCAGCTTAGGGCTAGCGGGAGGGCCTAGGAGATACGAGCAGTACTTC

d_gene: -
v_gene: TRBV20-1
j_gene: TRBJ2-7
CDR3aa: CSAQGQGEQYF
CDR3nt: TGCAGTGCCCAGGGACAAGGCGAGCAGTACTTC